This T cell receptor (beta chain) was obtained from a study of blood T cell repertoires in COVID-19 (dated by TCRdb to about 2020). Regarding the study in general: Samples covering the acute and convalescent phases of COVID-19 were provided by collaborators in the United States, Italy and Spain. The prospective study material was composed of cDNA or gDNA derived from T cells, B-cell-depleted T cells, or PBMCs. Deeply sampled blood TCRbeta repertoires from subjects exposed to, actively infected with, or recovered from COVID-19 were included in the dataset. The repertoires were made available in a free public database intended to serve as a resource for research on the immune response to SARS-CoV-2. The samples were drawn from two sources: the first 160 participants of the ongoing ImmuneRACE study, and fewer than 1,500 subjects contributed by 6 global collaborators. The sample metadata nearly always contained a de-identified subject ID, COVID-19 status, age in years and sex. HLA class I and class II types, where available, came from metadata supplied by the sample provider rather than from assay-based typing.

Note on this clone: Its antigen has not been determined. No qualities accompany the bases; no much larger clone lies one base away.

TCRbeta CDR3 regions were amplified from genomic DNA using the immunoSEQ Assay, a bias-controlled multiplex PCR. The authors' pipeline ran thus. Nucleated cell counts per sample were estimated from amplification of reference gene primers within the assay. Sequence reads were collapsed and filtered to measure the absolute abundance of every unique TCRbeta CDR3 rearrangement. Productive Simpson clonality was computed per sample as the square root of Simpson's diversity index over productive rearrangements. Sourced from immuneACCESS, this table was stored by TCRdb with only in-frame sequences that have V and J called. A share of the clones is absent; for the studies checked, an unresolved V gene accounts for under half, and the remainder has no known explanation. V, J and clone size are those of that table, while D and trimming were read from the DNA. The sample records more than 300,000 clones, more than 75% of which are singletons. 0.9% to 1.5% of the sample is taken by the ten largest.

Looking up the germline V gene yields CDR1 MDHEN and CDR2 SYDVKM. The CDR3 has 12 amino acids, counting the end cysteine and phenylalanine. Only the CDR3 DNA stays, 36 bases, in frame from base 1. V loses 11 bases, J loses 11 bases, and the germline ends lie 18 bases apart. Participants in the prospective study were enrolled through a virtual design, were aged about 18 to 100 years, and lived in 24 United States geographic areas. To assign participants to cohorts, the prospective study relied on clinical history that participants themselves reported in a screening survey and a study questionnaire. Recovered participants in ImmuneRACE Cohort 3 were defined as having two consecutive negative NP/OP PCR tests, clearance from a healthcare professional, or resolution of symptoms. Each participant in the prospective study had whole blood, serum and a nasopharyngeal or oropharyngeal swab collected by mobile phlebotomists. Participants in the prospective study had the option to provide additional blood draws and questionnaires over a roughly two-month period. Before DNA extraction, blood samples from the prospective study were shipped at room temperature or frozen.

The investigation overall reported the following: How much clinical and demographic metadata was included differed by source and by participant, and the metadata was provided uncurated.

The source of this sequence is a woman younger than 35 who had recovered from COVID-19. The sequenced sample was PBMCs or T cells enriched from blood (not recorded which). The chain joins TRBV28 to TRBJ2-2; no D gene call is confident. The DNA sequence is as follows: TGTGCCTCCCAGTTCCGGAGTTTCGAGCTGTTTTTT. This is translated as CASQFRSFELFF.